This note documents a single T cell receptor beta chain sequence. Germline values: CDR1 MNHNS, CDR2 SASEGT. This CDR3 spans 18 amino acids. The sample originates from a study of T cells expressing NK-cell markers. TCRdb reprocessed the 5' RACE reads and reports one entry per CDR3 protein, with no DNA. The sample table sets out 550,000 or so distinct CDR3 sequences. Sequenced: blood T cells: a sorted CD56 or NKG2C T cell subset, CD4+ or CD8+ T cells, or bulk PBMC T cells (not recorded which). This receptor was obtained from a man aged 18 to 30 in good health. The J gene is TRBJ2-5, the V gene TRBV6-1; without DNA, the TCRdb call of TRBD1 cannot be checked. CDR3 region: CASSGPVGTGFGLETQYF.